These 5 T cell receptor beta chains were sequenced from one sample in a study of blood T cell repertoires in COVID-19. The protocol was immunoSEQ multiplex PCR, while the TCRdb copy is restricted to in-frame clones and leaves out a portion. The data show hundreds of thousands of clones, around 80% seen once. The specimen sequenced was PBMCs or T cells enriched from blood (not recorded which). The receptors originated from a man aged 25 to 45 with acute COVID-19.

This clone was detected once. J is TRBJ2-7 and V is TRBV2; D unclear. The V gene's germline CDR1 is SNHLY and CDR2 FYNNEI. CDR3 length equals 15 residues. Trimming took off 7 bases at V and 0 bases at J, with 16 bases between the two ends. The CDR3 nucleotides are TGTGCCAGCAACCGGAGTCCTGTCTCCTCCTACGAGCAGTACTTC. Its translation is CASNRSPVSSYEQYF.

J is TRBJ2-7 and V is TRBV5-1; 8 positions agree with TRBD2. J gave up 4 bases and V 3 bases, and 12 bases lay outside the gene matches. This CDR3 spans 16 amino acids. Germline V CDR1 and CDR2: SGHRS, YFSETQ. This chain's CDR3 is CASSSTSISGVYEQYF. In nucleotides, the CDR3 is TGCGCCAGCAGCTCAACATCCATTAGCGGGGTATACGAGCAGTACTTC.

The rearrangement uses TRBV14 and TRBJ1-1; 7 bases are a match to TRBD1. The CDR3 covers 14 residues. Germline assignment: CDR1 SGHDN and CDR2 FVKESK. The ends lost 3 bases at V and 4 bases at J; junction bases unmatched: 5. The CDR3 sequence: CASSQSRGVTEAFF. The CDR3 region has the DNA TGTGCCAGCAGCCAGTCCAGGGGGGTCACTGAAGCTTTCTTT.

V is TRBV15 and J is TRBJ1-1; D remains ambiguous. Germline V lookup: CDR1 LNHNV, CDR2 YYDKDF (reference sequence). The V end lost 0 bases, the J end lost 0 bases, and 17 bases lay between the germline ends. This CDR3 contains 18 residues. CDR3 loop: CATSRDRAGGHMNTEAFF. The DNA for the CDR3 is TGTGCCACCAGCAGAGATCGGGCCGGAGGTCATATGAACACTGAAGCTTTCTTT.

J is TRBJ1-6 and V is TRBV11-2; D uncertain. Trimming cost V 2 bases and J 6 bases, with 14 bases left between them. The CDR3 extends over 16 amino acids. The germline CDR1 and CDR2 sequences are SGHAT and FQNNGV. The chain's CDR3 is CASSLKSGVSNSPLHF. Here the CDR3 DNA reads TGTGCCAGCAGCTTAAAATCCGGGGTGTCTAATTCACCCCTCCACTTT.